The 18 T cell receptor beta chains below come from one sample, sequenced in a study of identical twins. Using its own MiXCR run on the 5' RACE reads, TCRdb lists one record per CDR3 protein. The table shows hundreds of thousands of distinct CDR3 sequences, with approximately 13% occurring only once. This sample also belongs to another study, concerning yellow fever vaccine responses in identical twins.

Input material: PBMCs. These receptors were collected from a woman aged 18-29 years in good health.

This clonotype was observed many times. V gene TRBV18 combines with J gene TRBJ2-2; unclear D gene. The ends were cut back, 0 bases at V and 5 bases at J, with 4 bases in the middle. Germline V CDR1 and CDR2: KGHSH, LQKENI. The CDR3 sequence is 13 residues long. The CDR3 spells CASSPPVTGELFF. DNA for the CDR3: TGTGCCAGCTCACCACCGGTAACCGGGGAGCTGTTTTTT. Based on the CDR3 plus reference TRBV18 and TRBJ2-2, the full variable domain is NAGVMQNPRHLVRRRGQEARLRCSPMKGHSHVYWYRQLPEEGLKFMVYLQKENIIDESGMPKERFSAEFPKEGPSILRIQQVVRGDSAAYFCASSPPVTGELFFGEGSRLTVL.

This clonotype was recorded many times. The chain recombines TRBV3-1 with TRBJ1-1; 7 bases line up with TRBD1. There are 15 residues in the CDR3. CDR1 LGHDT and CDR2 YNNKEL come from the germline V gene (reference sequence). V lost 1 base and J lost 6; bases outside the gene matches: 8. The CDR3 sequence: CASSQVRQGLAEAFF. The CDR3 DNA reads as TGTGCCAGCAGCCAAGTCAGACAGGGCTTAGCTGAAGCTTTCTTT. Drawing the rest from reference TRBV3-1 and TRBJ1-1, the complete variable domain is DTAVSQTPKYLVTQMGNDKSIKCEQNLGHDTMYWYKQDSKKFLKIMFSYNNKELIINETVPNRFSPKSPDKAHLNLHINSLELGDSAVYFCASSQVRQGLAEAFFGQGTRLTVV.

On this clonotype itself: This may be a read error, as it is one base from a much larger clone. The rearrangement uses TRBV5-1 and TRBJ2-3, with a weak D call TRBD2 (5 bases). CDR1 and CDR2 from the germline V gene are SGHRS and YFSETQ. CDR3 length equals 12 residues. V lost 3 bases and J lost 4, with 6 bases in between. The CDR3: CASSSEADTQYF. The CDR3 nucleotides read TGCGCCAGCAGCTCGGAGGCAGATACGCAGTATTTT.

The rearrangement links TRBV9 to TRBJ2-1; 7 bases fit TRBD2. CDR1 SGDLS and CDR2 YYNGEE come from the germline V gene. This CDR3 has 17 residues. The J segment lost 5 bases and the V segment lost 3 bases, leaving 14 bases of the junction unmatched. CDR3 nucleotides: TGTGCCAGCAGCGCCGACTCCGGGACTACACCGAACAATGAGCAGTTCTTC. Amino acids: CASSADSGTTPNNEQFF.

This clonotype was seen repeatedly, ten times or more. V usage is TRBV15 and J usage is TRBJ2-3; TRBD2 matches 12 bases. Germline assignment: CDR1 LNHNV and CDR2 YYDKDF (reference sequence). After removal of 0 bases from V and 6 bases from J, the junction contained 13 bases not matched to a gene. The CDR3 runs 19 residues. CDR3 bases: TGTGCCACCAGCAGAGATTCGAAGGACCTAGCGGGGGGGTGGGATACGCAGTATTTT. It translates to CATSRDSKDLAGGWDTQYF.

This clonotype came up many times. The CDR3 sequence: CSVVRAWGADEQYF. DNA for the CDR3: TGCAGCGTTGTTAGGGCATGGGGGGCCGACGAGCAGTACTTC. The gene calls are TRBV29-1 and TRBJ2-7; D may match TRBD1 or TRBD2 (6 bases each). Per the germline V gene, CDR1 is SQVTM and CDR2 is ANQGSEA. The CDR3 length is 14 residues. V was trimmed by 4 bases and J by 5 bases, leaving 18 bases between them.

This clonotype appeared many times. The chain combines TRBV20-1 with TRBJ2-1, with TRBD2 matching over 7 bases. V lost 3 bases to trimming and J lost 8 bases; unmatched junction nucleotides: 10. CDR1 is DFQATT and CDR2 is SNEGSKA in the germline V gene (reference sequence). The length of the CDR3 is 14 residues. CDR3 in DNA: TGCAGTGCTAGTCCCCGACTAGCTAGGGATGAGCAGTTCTTC. Translating it yields CSASPRLARDEQFF.

This chain links TRBV12-3 or TRBV12-4 with TRBJ2-1; 8 nucleotides align to TRBD2. V was clipped by 6 bases and J by 5 bases; unmatched bases: 9. The CDR3 sequence is 15 residues long. The CDR3 region is CASSPGSGRNNEQFF. The CDR3 bases are TGTGCCAGCAGCCCGGGGAGCGGGAGAAACAATGAGCAGTTCTTC.

This clonotype was found a few times. The gene calls are TRBV5-1 and TRBJ1-1; D uncertain. Trimming shortened V by 4 bases and J by 4 bases, and 14 bases separated the two germline ends. The germline V gene encodes CDR1 SGHRS and CDR2 YFSETQ. The CDR3 runs 14 residues. The CDR3 region is CASSPRSDGTEAFF. In DNA, the CDR3 is TGCGCCAGCAGCCCCCGTTCGGATGGCACTGAAGCTTTCTTT. The full variable domain, completed using reference TRBV5-1 and TRBJ1-1, is KAGVTQTPRYLIKTRGQQVTLSCSPISGHRSVSWYQQTPGQGLQFLFEYFSETQRNKGNFPGRFSGRQFSNSRSEMNVSTLELGDSALYLCASSPRSDGTEAFFGQGTRLTVV.

The V call is TRBV4-1, the J call TRBJ2-1; D is possibly TRBD1 (6 bases). Trimming removed 4 bases at V and 9 bases at J, with 13 bases between. This CDR3 region has 13 residues. Looked up from germline, CDR1 is MGHRA and CDR2 is YSYEKL. CDR3 in amino acids: CASSRNLGGEQFF. DNA of the CDR3: TGCGCCAGCAGCCGGAACTTAGGGGGTGAGCAGTTCTTC.

This clonotype was counted a few times. This chain connects TRBV18 to TRBJ2-2; 11 bases align to TRBD1. Germline CDR1 KGHSH, CDR2 LQKENI. This CDR3 has 14 amino acids. V shed 6 bases and J 7 bases; nucleotides not matched to a gene: 4. The CDR3 here is CASSRTGGNGELFF. CDR3 DNA: TGTGCCAGCTCGCGGACAGGGGGCAACGGGGAGCTGTTTTTT.

This clonotype was observed a handful of times. The CDR3 bases are TGTGCCAGCAGCTTAGGGACTAGCGGGGCAACATACCAAGAGACCCAGTACTTC. Protein product: CASSLGTSGATYQETQYF. J is TRBJ2-5 and V is TRBV7-6; 12 bases align to TRBD2. The CDR3 has 18 amino acids. Germline V CDR1 and CDR2: SGHVS, FNYEAQ. After removal of 1 base from V and 0 bases from J, the junction contained 6 bases not matched to a gene.

This clonotype showed up just a few times. This rearrangement joins TRBV5-1 to TRBJ2-5; TRBD2 matches 16 bases. CDR1 is SGHRS and CDR2 is YFSETQ in the germline V gene. The trim removed 0 bases at V and 3 bases at J, leaving 14 bases unmatched. The CDR3 is 21 residues long. CDR3 bases: TGCGCCAGCAGCTTGGAGGGACTAGCGGGAGGGGGGTATTCGTTGGAAGAGACCCAGTACTTC. This gives the protein CASSLEGLAGGGYSLEETQYF. The full variable domain, in which reference TRBV5-1 and TRBJ2-5 provide the parts outside the CDR3, is KAGVTQTPRYLIKTRGQQVTLSCSPISGHRSVSWYQQTPGQGLQFLFEYFSETQRNKGNFPGRFSGRQFSNSRSEMNVSTLELGDSALYLCASSLEGLAGGGYSLEETQYFGPGTRLLVL.

This clonotype has just a few counts. V usage is TRBV25-1 and J usage is TRBJ2-6; D not certain. CDR3 size: 16 residues. The germline gives CDR1 MGHDK, CDR2 SYGVNS. Between the trimmed V and J ends, which lost 2 bases and 0 bases, there was a span of 8 bases. The CDR3 DNA reads TGTGCCAGCAGTGAAGCCCCCAGCTCTGGGGCCAACGTCCTGACTTTC. Protein sequence: CASSEAPSSGANVLTF.

This clonotype was seen a handful of times. The genes are TRBV5-1 and TRBJ2-7, with D perhaps given as TRBD1 or TRBD2 (6 bases each). CDR1 SGHRS and CDR2 YFSETQ come from the germline V gene. The CDR3 runs 17 residues. V dropped 1 base and J dropped 0 bases, with 17 bases sitting between them. CDR3 sequence (DNA): TGCGCCAGCAGCTTGAGGGGGGTTGGCCCTCTCTCCTACGAGCAGTACTTC. It is translated as CASSLRGVGPLSYEQYF.

The chain combines TRBV10-3 with TRBJ1-1; 9 positions agree with TRBD1. CDR3 length equals 14 residues. V lost 2 bases and J lost 6; bases outside the gene matches: 4. Germline CDR1 reads ENHRY; CDR2 reads SYGVKD. The CDR3 loop reads CAISEGQGYPEAFF. The CDR3 nucleotides are TGTGCCATCAGTGAGGGACAGGGGTACCCTGAAGCTTTCTTT.

This clonotype was detected a few times. The chain joins TRBV11-2 to TRBJ2-5; 7 positions agree with TRBD1. Trimming at V came to 6 bases and at J to 0 bases, leaving 10 bases not matched to a gene. The CDR3 spans 16 residues. Germline assignment: CDR1 SGHAT and CDR2 FQNNGV. The DNA for the CDR3 is TGTGCCAGCAGTCTATACCCTACAGGGGACCAAGAGACCCAGTACTTC. Amino acid sequence: CASSLYPTGDQETQYF. Using reference TRBV11-2 and TRBJ2-5 for the parts outside the CDR3, the full variable domain is EAGVAQSPRYKIIEKRQSVAFWCNPISGHATLYWYQQILGQGPKLLIQFQNNGVVDDSQLPKDRFSAERLKGVDSTLKIQPAKLEDSAVYLCASSLYPTGDQETQYFGPGTRLLVL.

This clonotype was picked up a small number of times. The chain recombines TRBV19 with TRBJ2-5; D may be TRBD1 or TRBD2 (6 bases each). CDR1 LNHDA and CDR2 SQIVND come from the germline V gene (reference sequence). V was cut by 3 bases and J by 4 bases, with 9 bases left in between. The CDR3 consists of 13 residues. Here the CDR3 reads CASSIEGGETQYF. The CDR3 coding sequence is TGTGCCAGTAGTATCGAGGGGGGAGAGACCCAGTACTTC. The entire variable domain, with the rest obtained from reference TRBV19 and TRBJ2-5, is as follows: DGGITQSPKYLFRKEGQNVTLSCEQNLNHDAMYWYRQDPGQGLRLIYYSQIVNDFQKGDIAEGYSVSREKKESFPLTVTSAQKNPTAFYLCASSIEGGETQYFGPGTRLLVL.